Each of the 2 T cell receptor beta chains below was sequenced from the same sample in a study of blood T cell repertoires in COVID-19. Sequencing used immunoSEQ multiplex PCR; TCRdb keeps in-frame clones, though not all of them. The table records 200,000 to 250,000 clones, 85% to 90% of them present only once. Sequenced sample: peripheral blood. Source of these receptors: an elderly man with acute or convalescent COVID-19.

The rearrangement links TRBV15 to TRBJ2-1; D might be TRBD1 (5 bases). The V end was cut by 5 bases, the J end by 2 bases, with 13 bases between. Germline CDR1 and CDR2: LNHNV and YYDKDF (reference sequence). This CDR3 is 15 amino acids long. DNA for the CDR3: TGTGCCACCAGCCGAGCCAGGGATGCCTACAATGAGCAGTTCTTC. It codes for CATSRARDAYNEQFF.

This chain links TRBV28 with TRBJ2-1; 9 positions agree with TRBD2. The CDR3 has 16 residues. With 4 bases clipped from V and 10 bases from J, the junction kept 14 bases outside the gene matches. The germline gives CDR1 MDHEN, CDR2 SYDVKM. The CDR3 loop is CASSSKPGAGGLEQFF. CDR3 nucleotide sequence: TGTGCCAGCAGTTCTAAACCGGGGGCGGGAGGGCTAGAGCAGTTCTTC.